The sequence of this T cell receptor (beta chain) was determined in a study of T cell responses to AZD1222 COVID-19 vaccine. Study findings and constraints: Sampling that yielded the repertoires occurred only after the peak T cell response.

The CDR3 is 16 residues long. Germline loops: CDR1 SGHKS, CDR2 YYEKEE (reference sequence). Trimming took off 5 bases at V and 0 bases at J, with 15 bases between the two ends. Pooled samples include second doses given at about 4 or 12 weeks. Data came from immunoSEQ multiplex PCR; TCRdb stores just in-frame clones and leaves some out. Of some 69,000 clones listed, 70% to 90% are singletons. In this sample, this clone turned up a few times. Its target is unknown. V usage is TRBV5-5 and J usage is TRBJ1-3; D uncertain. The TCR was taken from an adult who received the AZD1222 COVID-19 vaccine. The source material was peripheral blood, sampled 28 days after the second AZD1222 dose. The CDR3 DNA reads TGTGCCAGCAGGTCTGTGTACTGGAGCTCTGGAAACACCATATATTTT. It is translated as CASRSVYWSSGNTIYF.